These T cell receptor beta chains were read from a single sample in a study of cytomegalovirus exposure and HLA in healthy donors. Assay: immunoSEQ multiplex PCR; the TCRdb copy retains only in-frame clones and omits some. The repertoire holds some 150,000 clones, with roughly four fifths as singletons. Source material: PBMCs. The receptors originated from a man between 50 and 59 years old in good health and CMV-seropositive. Each CDR3 is given with its conserved first and last residue. Some rows mark clone size as missing; the rest say once, few, many or name a class of expanded clone.

>NA|TRBV9
CASAAGGPYNEQFF
>NA|TRBV4-3
CASSPNGPSGGFTDTQYF
>NA|TRBV30
CAWIRGASGEQYF
>NA|TRBV7-2
CASSFTGVNEKLFF
>NA|TRBV14
CASSQNSGTSMHEQYF
>NA|TRBV10-3
CAISESSGQYYEQYF
>NA|TRBV27
CASNTGTGGEQYF
>NA|TRBV7-2
CASSLPLDSSYNSPLHF
>NA|TRBV4-3
CASSQGGTGDYEQYF
>NA|TRBV19
CASHSDSPSYGNTIYF
>few|TRBV5-4
CASSLGENTEAFF
>NA|TRBV4-2
CASSQESGLMNTEAFF
>once|TRBV5-1
CASSRQQEETQYF
>NA|TRBV4-2
CASSQDRQGGTGNTIYF
>NA|TRBV7-9
CASSVQGWGTDTQYF
>NA|TRBV19
CASSIDRTGRQPQHF
>NA|TRBV7-2
CASSPTGRNEKLFF
>NA|TRBV27
CASSLNRVYGYTF
>NA|TRBV30
CAWSPREGYNEQFF
>NA|TRBV25-1
CASSDGGSTDTQYF
>NA|TRBV5-1
CASSRTGMVTDTQYF
>NA|TRBV7-9
CASSLREGGSDGYTF
>NA|TRBV9
CASSVNPGSSYEQYF
>NA|TRBV19
CATKDRPRGNTIYF
>NA|TRBV5-4
CASTIPGLAAAGELFF
>NA|TRBV2
CASSEQGKDYGYTF
>NA|TRBV11-2
CASSLVSGQHTGELFF
>once|TRBV20-1
CSAEDYEQYF
>many|TRBV7-9
CASRGTGREQFF
>NA|TRBV5-1
CASSLGAGGGGQPQHF
>NA|TRBV19
CASSTQENSWRDEQYF
>NA|TRBV7-3
CASSLVFGDTQYF
>once|TRBV2
CASGLAFYNEQFF
>NA|TRBV7-3
CASSLRGGVNKIFSYEQYF
>NA|TRBV30
CAWGTQGFGDTQYF
>NA|TRBV10-3
CAISGTGGAVGEDEQYF
>NA|TRBV7-9
CSSSGDTEAFF
>NA|TRBV9
CASSVGQLYGYTF
>NA|TRBV2
CASAPTLYNEQFF
>NA|TRBV29-1
CSVGTGIGQPQHF
>NA|TRBV5-6
CASSLYRGTVNTEAFF
>NA|TRBV5-8
CASSLEPGNTIYF
>NA|TRBV7-8
CASSESVGSNQPQHF
>NA|TRBV19
CASSTSHRGGTGELFF
>NA|TRBV7-9
CASSLITTSYEQYF
>NA|TRBV2
CASSEGLRSNQPQHF
>NA|TRBV30
CAWRRSGVKTQYF
>NA|TRBV19
CASSIAGGPREKYF
>once|TRBV15
CATSREGQGVYNEQFF
>few|TRBV5-1
CASSLSRGNSPLHF
>once|TRBV6-5
CASSYGTEPYEQYF
>NA|TRBV7-2
CASSLASRETQYF
>NA|TRBV19
CASSASGVINEKLFF
>NA|TRBV7-9
CASSLDRARGTEAFF
>NA|TRBV7-9
CASSLGWGGRLMNTEAFF